The rows below give T cell receptor beta chains drawn from one sample of a study of CD4 T cells in relation to SARS-CoV-2 and coronaviruses. The table came from immunoSEQ multiplex PCR; TCRdb's copy has only in-frame clones and leaves some out. Here the sample spans 31,000 or so clones, about three quarters being singletons. These receptors are not linked to any known antigen. Sequenced material: CD4+ T cells from PBMCs, cultured in vitro. These receptors all come from a human donor in good health. Both conserved end residues are part of each CDR3. Fields, in order: V gene, CDR3 length, clone size, D gene, CDR3 protein. The D gene is left open where the match is weak. The size of a clone is reported for some rows only, either as once, few or many, or as a class for expanded clones.

>TRBV5-4|15|NA|TRBD2
CASSLGGGAEETQYF
>TRBV5-4|15|NA|NA
CASSTGGGNNQPQHF
>TRBV5-4|15|NA|TRBD2
CASAQDLAGEGEQFF
>TRBV14|15|NA|TRBD2
CASSPSGRANNEQFF
>TRBV6-5|15|NA|NA
CASSYSTGQSYEQYF
>TRBV2|14|NA|NA
CASSDIPGAETQYF
>TRBV18|16|NA|TRBD2
CASSPGLAGGRNEQYF
>TRBV7-2|15|NA|NA
CASSPTSFNRHEQYF
>TRBV7-2|14|NA|TRBD1
CASSLSDRVGEQFF
>TRBV6-5|15|once|NA
CASTNGGVANTEAFF
>TRBV6-5|14|NA|NA
CASSYSRGPYEQYF
>TRBV18|15|NA|TRBD1
CASSLVTGQGDEQYF
>TRBV5-4|15|NA|NA
CASRRGFIMNTEAFF
>TRBV19|17|few|TRBD1
CASSNRGTGNSNQPQHF
>TRBV7-2|14|NA|TRBD2
CASRPTREGLLQYF
>TRBV4-2|15|NA|NA
CASSRQKDSNSPLHF
>TRBV4-2|14|NA|NA
CASSESGTVYEQYF
>TRBV10-1|16|few|TRBD1
CASRSDREGRNQPQHF
>TRBV5-4|15|NA|TRBD2
CASRERLAGTGELFF
>TRBV5-4|13|NA|NA
CASSPVGSYEQYF
>TRBV12-3/TRBV12-4|13|NA|NA
CASSLTGLAEAFF
>TRBV7-3|14|NA|NA
CASSLEAGTDTQYF
>TRBV5-4|17|NA|TRBD2
CASSPGLAEGNTGELFF
>TRBV10-1|15|NA|NA
CANETKRKDTGELFF
>TRBV9|16|NA|NA
CASSVVGGLETDTQYF
>TRBV7-2|16|NA|NA
CASSLVWGAGNQPQHF
>TRBV7-2|19|NA|TRBD2
CASSLRLQRGASYQETQYF
>TRBV30|12|few|NA
CAWAPGPYGYTF
>TRBV6-4|17|NA|TRBD2
CATPREVAGGPRDEQFF
>TRBV7-2|16|NA|TRBD1
CASSLGDRSLGQPQHF
>TRBV28|14|NA|TRBD1
CASSLWTGAGEQYF
>TRBV5-1|17|NA|TRBD2
CASSFDLAGGSSYEQYF
>TRBV6-5|15|NA|TRBD2
CASRRLAGAWDTQYF
>TRBV5-5|16|NA|TRBD1
CASSLAPGQVDYGYTF
>TRBV6-5|15|once|NA
CASFPHISGANVLTF
>TRBV19|14|NA|NA
CASSRGDMSEKLFF
>TRBV7-2|15|few|NA
CASSKRQSSGNTIYF
>TRBV7-3|15|NA|NA
CASSPAGGSHSPLHF
>TRBV7-3|12|few|NA
CASSTYTGELFF
>TRBV6-1|14|medium-sized|NA
CASSEAAGYYGYTF
>TRBV5-5|14|NA|NA
CASSRAQGEETQYF
>TRBV19|15|NA|TRBD1
CASSMGTGESSPLHF
>TRBV18|15|NA|TRBD1
CASSSQGQEGTEAFF
>TRBV6-4|14|few|NA
CASSGAGGTDTQYF
>TRBV5-1|16|NA|TRBD1
CASSTPRQGRTDTQYF
>TRBV5-1|14|NA|TRBD2
CASSTSGGAYEQYF
>TRBV7-8|15|NA|TRBD1
CASSQGGGGANVLTF
>TRBV4-2|15|few|TRBD2
CASSRRAGGRETQYF
>TRBV7-9|13|NA|NA
CASSLELPETQYF
>TRBV18|14|NA|NA
CASSPGQSGNTIYF